This T cell receptor beta chain was observed in a study of T-cell reconstitution after alpha-beta-depleted transplantation in children. Whole-study findings and limits: Reportedly, only several hundred clones from non-depleted graft cells drove alpha-beta T-cell counts at about two months.

The TCRbeta library incorporated unique molecular identifiers. Via MiXCR, TCRdb re-called the PCR reads, giving one row per CDR3 protein. The table shows fewer than 700,000 distinct CDR3 sequences, with 13% occurring only once. This clonotype was counted only a few times. Its antigen is still unknown. The CDR3 is 15 amino acids. With V trimmed by 5 bases and J by 4 bases, 9 bases remained unmatched. From germline, CDR1 is SQVTM and CDR2 ANQGSEA. The sample in question was PBMCs, mostly from graft donor cells, obtained 360 days after TCRalphabeta/CD19-depleted stem cell transplant. The chain recombines TRBV29-1 with TRBJ2-5; 11 positions match TRBD1. The TCR comes from a male patient younger than 18 who had a stem cell transplant for acute myeloid leukemia, so the T cells may come from the graft donor. The CDR3 here is CSVRGGTGGGETQYF. The CDR3 nucleotides read TGCAGCGTTCGAGGGGGGACAGGGGGAGGAGAGACCCAGTACTTC.